These 15 T cell receptor beta chains came from one sample sequenced in a study of T cells in Graves' hyperthyroidism and ophthalmopathy. RNA transcripts were the template for amplifying TCR beta CDR3 regions. TCR CDR3 underwent first-round RT-PCR with the HTBI primer set. TCRdb ran MiXCR on the multiplex PCR reads and lists one entry per CDR3 protein. The sample records nearly 750,000 distinct CDR3 sequences, approximately 36% being singletons. Sequencing was carried out using blood. Source of these receptors: a woman in her thirties or forties with Graves' hyperthyroidism.

In this sample, this clonotype turned up many times. V and J are TRBV2 and TRBJ1-6; no definite D call. This CDR3 has 15 residues. V lost 6 bases, J lost 9 bases, and 18 bases lay in between. Germline CDR1 SNHLY, CDR2 FYNNEI. The CDR3 region has the DNA TGTGCCAGCAGCGTCATGGCCTCGGCCGGTTCACCCCTCCACTTT. This sequence encodes CASSVMASAGSPLHF.

The CDR3 nucleotides read TGCAGCGTAGCGACAGGGTTGGGCACAGATACGCAGTATTTT. Its translation is CSVATGLGTDTQYF. The chain employs TRBV29-1 and TRBJ2-3; 7 bases are a match to TRBD1. This CDR3 comprises 14 residues. Germline CDR1 SQVTM, CDR2 ANQGSEA. The ends lost 6 bases at V and 1 base at J; junction bases unmatched: 7.

Turning to this clonotype: A much larger clonotype is one base distant, so this may be a read error. The V and J genes are TRBV6-1 and TRBJ1-2; 8 positions agree with TRBD1. Germline V gene sequence: CDR1 MNHNS, CDR2 SASEGT. This CDR3 has 14 residues. The CDR3 nucleotides are TGTGCCAGCAGCCCGGGACAGGCGGACTATGGCCACACCTTC. It codes for CASSPGQADYGHTF.

This clonotype was seen only a few times. This chain links TRBV6-6 with TRBJ1-2; TRBD1 might be the D (6 bases). V was shortened by 10 bases and J by 3 bases, with 21 bases between the two germline ends. Germline V lookup: CDR1 MNHNY, CDR2 SVGAGI (reference sequence). The CDR3 is 15 residues long. CDR3: CATSTAGARDYGYTF. The DNA for the CDR3 is TGTGCCACCTCGACGGCGGGGGCAAGGGACTATGGCTACACCTTC.

Of note for this clonotype: Compared with germline, one end of the junction differs, possibly owing to a read error. The chain combines TRBV5-1 with TRBJ1-2; D uncertain. The CDR3 spans 13 residues. Germline loops: CDR1 SGHRS, CDR2 YFSETQ. CDR3 loop: CASSLPNGYSYTF. Here the CDR3 DNA reads TGCGCCAGCAGCTTGCCAAACGGCTATAGCTACACCTTC.

Details on this clonotype: One base away lies a much larger clone, so this may be a sequencing read error. The chain carries TRBV25-1 and TRBJ1-1, with no clear D. Germline lookup yields CDR1 MGHDK and CDR2 SYGVNS. Between the trimmed V and J ends, which lost 8 bases and 4 bases, there was a span of 11 bases. The CDR3 totals 12 residues. This CDR3 is CASGRLGTEAFF. The CDR3 DNA reads as TGTGCCAGCGGGAGGCTGGGCACTGAAGCTTTCTTT.

V and J are TRBV20-1 and TRBJ1-6; tentative D call: TRBD1 (6 bases). Germline V gives CDR1 DFQATT, CDR2 SNEGSKA (reference sequence). Trimming took off 5 bases at V and 0 bases at J, with 14 bases between the two ends. This CDR3 contains 16 residues. The DNA of the CDR3 is TGCAGTGCTGGGGACGGGGGCAGCTCCTATAATTCACCCCTCCACTTT. This translates into CSAGDGGSSYNSPLHF.

This clonotype was counted a few times. The chain employs TRBV6-6 and TRBJ1-6; tentatively, D is TRBD1 (5 bases). The CDR3 extends over 15 amino acids. Germline-derived CDR1 and CDR2 are MNHNY and SVGAGI (reference sequence). The ends were cut back, 3 bases at V and 10 bases at J, with 16 bases in the middle. The CDR3 DNA reads TGTGCCAGCAGTTATCTCGGGCAGGGAGGGTCACCCCTCCACTTT. This translates into CASSYLGQGGSPLHF.

At least ten counts were recorded for this clonotype. This chain joins TRBV20-1 and TRBJ2-5; the match to TRBD2 covers 8 bases. The CDR3 spans 16 residues. The V gene end was trimmed by 0 bases and the J gene end by 5 bases; junction bases not matched to a gene: 11. Germline CDR1 is DFQATT and CDR2 is SNEGSKA (reference sequence). As DNA, the CDR3 is TGCAGTGCTAGAGAGTCGGGGGGGGCCATGTGGGAGACCCAGTACTTC. As protein: CSARESGGAMWETQYF.

This clonotype was counted ten times or more. The V and J genes are TRBV10-3 and TRBJ2-7; 9 bases are shared with TRBD1. Per the germline V gene, CDR1 is ENHRY and CDR2 is SYGVKD. J lost 6 bases, V lost 3 bases, and 15 bases had no gene match. The CDR3 covers 17 residues. The CDR3 DNA reads TGTGCCATCAGTGATCCCTGGGTCGGGACAGGGAAAGGCGAGCAGTACTTC. Residues: CAISDPWVGTGKGEQYF.

As to this clonotype: A junction end diverges from the germline sequence, so it may reflect a read error. The gene calls are TRBV11-1 and TRBJ2-3; D uncertain. CDR1 and CDR2 from the germline V gene are SGHAT and FQDESV (reference sequence). CDR3 size: 13 residues. The DNA of the CDR3 is TGTGCCAGCAATTTAAGGGTCACAGATACGCGGTATTTT. Amino acid sequence: CASNLRVTDTRYF.

In the case of this clonotype: Lacking the conserved final phenylalanine or tryptophan, this CDR3 likely reflects a read error. No DNA is shown, since the ends of the CDR3 on it are uncertain; the CDR3 is the one TCRdb lists. J is TRBJ2-5 and V is TRBV7-2; TRBD1, the D gene given by the table, was not confirmed from the DNA. The CDR3 spans 9 residues, counting both ends. Germline CDR1 is SGHTA and CDR2 is FQGNSA. This CDR3 is CASSQDSNT.

V is TRBV11-1 and J is TRBJ1-3; no reliable D call. V lost 11 bases and J 4 bases, leaving 12 bases between the germline ends. This CDR3 contains 12 residues. Germline V gene data show CDR1 as SGHAT and CDR2 as FQDESV (reference sequence). The CDR3 sequence is CAWSPRGNTIYF. CDR3 in DNA: TGTGCCTGGAGTCCCCGGGGAAACACCATATATTTT.

This clonotype was observed a handful of times. The chain employs TRBV12-3 or TRBV12-4 and TRBJ1-2; no clear D gene. V was pared by 1 base and J by 6 bases, with 9 bases between. The CDR3 sequence is 13 residues long. The CDR3 bases are TGTGCCAGCAGTTTAGTCGCGGTGGATGGCTACACCTTC. This translates into CASSLVAVDGYTF.

This chain connects TRBV20-1 to TRBJ1-2; 9 bases agree with TRBD1. Germline V gene sequence: CDR1 DFQATT, CDR2 SNEGSKA (reference sequence). V dropped 6 bases and J dropped 5; count of bases not matched to a gene: 22. The CDR3 is made up of 18 amino acids. The CDR3 loop is CSAPGPSPGQGLWYGYTF. In DNA, the CDR3 is TGCAGTGCCCCAGGCCCCTCTCCGGGACAGGGTTTGTGGTATGGCTACACCTTC.